The 13 T cell receptor beta chains listed next were all sequenced from one sample in a study of response to subunit inactivated influenza vaccine. In TCRdb, the RT-PCR reads were re-called with MiXCR into one record per CDR3 protein. The sample holds approximately 290,000 distinct CDR3 sequences; around 22% are singletons and the top ten take over 9%. The sequenced sample was PBMCs from blood, obtained 21 months after vaccination. The receptors here all came from a man aged 45 to 70 who received an inactivated influenza vaccine.

V and J are TRBV12-3 or TRBV12-4 and TRBJ2-3; the D gene is possibly TRBD2 (6 bases). Trimming took 4 bases from V and 3 from J, leaving 20 bases between them. The length of the CDR3 is 17 residues. The CDR3: CASSSKKESGRTDTQYF. The CDR3 DNA is TGTGCCAGCAGTTCAAAAAAAGAGTCGGGGAGGACAGATACGCAGTATTTT.

This chain connects TRBV27 to TRBJ1-2, with 9 positions matching TRBD1. The CDR3 length is 14 residues. V was pared by 6 bases and J by 5 bases, with 7 bases of the junction left unmatched. The germline V gene has CDR1 MNHEY and CDR2 SMNVEV (reference sequence). The CDR3 DNA follows: TGTGCCAGCAGGCCTACAGGGGGCTTATATGGCTACACCTTC. Its translation: CASRPTGGLYGYTF.

The chain joins TRBV29-1 to TRBJ2-3; no clear D. Germline V lookup: CDR1 SQVTM, CDR2 ANQGSEA. The CDR3 has 12 residues. V was pared by 6 bases and J by 6 bases, with 13 bases between. DNA for the CDR3: TGCAGCGTACAGACATCCCTTGATACGCAGTATTTT. This encodes CSVQTSLDTQYF.

CDR3 in DNA: TGTGCCAGCAGCTTAGGACAGGGGGCGGCTAACTATGGCTACACCTTC. Amino acids: CASSLGQGAANYGYTF. The chain recombines TRBV13 with TRBJ1-2; TRBD1 aligns across 9 bases. Per germline, CDR1 PRHDT and CDR2 FYEKMQ (reference sequence). The CDR3 has 16 amino acids. V was pared by 0 bases and J by 0 bases, with 2 bases of the junction left unmatched. Supplemented by reference TRBV13 and TRBJ1-2, the full variable domain reads AAGVIQSPRHLIKEKRETATLKCYPIPRHDTVYWYQQGPGQDPQFLISFYEKMQSDKGSIPDRFSAQQFSDYHSELNMSSLELGDSALYFCASSLGQGAANYGYTFGSGTRLTVV.

This clonotype was counted ten times or more. The rearrangement links TRBV6-5 to TRBJ1-6; weak D call: TRBD1 (5 bases). Germline lookup yields CDR1 MNHEY and CDR2 SVGAGI. The CDR3 length is 16 residues. V was clipped by 0 bases and J by 4 bases, with 10 bases between them. CDR3 coding DNA: TGTGCCAGCAGTTACTCTGACAGTGGATATAATTCACCCCTCCACTTT. Residues: CASSYSDSGYNSPLHF.

The gene calls are TRBV6-5 and TRBJ1-1; 8 bases line up with TRBD1. This CDR3 is built from 17 residues. Trimming at V came to 1 base and at J to 1 base, leaving 8 bases not matched to a gene. Germline V gene sequence: CDR1 MNHEY, CDR2 SVGAGI. For the CDR3, the DNA is TGTGCCAGCAGTTACTTGGCCCAGGGGGCTGGGAACACTGAAGCTTTCTTT. This gives the protein CASSYLAQGAGNTEAFF.

The J gene is TRBJ2-1, the V gene TRBV11-1, with a possible D match to TRBD1 (6 bases). With 0 bases removed from V and 5 bases from J, the gap between germline ends came to 8 bases. CDR1 and CDR2 from the germline V gene are SGHAT and FQDESV (reference sequence). The CDR3 has 14 amino acids. CDR3 sequence reads: CASSLADSHNEQFF. CDR3 nucleotides: TGTGCCAGCAGCTTAGCGGACAGCCACAATGAGCAGTTCTTC.

The chain carries TRBV6-2 or TRBV6-3 and TRBJ2-7; D gene uncertain. Germline CDR1 and CDR2: MNHEY and SVGEGT. The CDR3 has 14 amino acids. Trimming removed 2 bases at V and 2 bases at J, with 10 bases between. CDR3: CASSYGGQTYEQYF. In DNA form, the CDR3 reads TGTGCCAGCAGTTACGGCGGCCAAACCTACGAGCAGTACTTC.

J is TRBJ2-2 and V is TRBV9; TRBD2 might be the D (6 bases). V was trimmed by 0 bases and J by 5 bases, leaving 8 bases between them. Germline V gives CDR1 SGDLS, CDR2 YYNGEE. This CDR3 has 14 residues. The CDR3 sequence is CASSVASVTGELFF. CDR3 bases: TGTGCCAGCAGCGTAGCTAGCGTAACCGGGGAGCTGTTTTTT.

This clonotype was seen at least ten times. This rearrangement joins TRBV5-1 to TRBJ2-1; 12 bases fit TRBD2. V trimming: 8 bases; J trimming: 7 bases; junction bases outside the gene matches: 7. Germline CDR1 reads SGHRS; CDR2 reads YFSETQ. The CDR3 has 14 amino acids. The CDR3 here is CASSTSGRGNEQFF. CDR3 bases: TGCGCCAGTTCGACTAGCGGGAGAGGTAATGAGCAGTTCTTC.

Many counts were recorded for this clonotype. The chain uses TRBV7-8 and TRBJ2-5; D is unclear. This CDR3 has 15 residues. Germline-derived CDR1 and CDR2 are SGHVS and FQNEAQ. The ends were cut back, 2 bases at V and 3 bases at J, with 13 bases in the middle. The CDR3 spells CASSLSGWPEETQYF. Written as DNA, the CDR3 is TGTGCCAGCAGCTTATCGGGCTGGCCAGAAGAGACCCAGTACTTC.

This clonotype has at least ten counts. The chain carries TRBV28 and TRBJ1-5; D call uncertain. Germline assignment: CDR1 MDHEN and CDR2 SYDVKM. V gave up 3 bases and J gave up 0 bases, with 18 bases separating them. The length of the CDR3 is 18 residues. This CDR3 is CASSFPSRGGSSNQPQHF. As DNA, the CDR3 is TGTGCCAGCAGTTTCCCCTCTCGTGGCGGGTCTAGCAATCAGCCCCAGCATTTT.

Of note for this clonotype: The junction differs from germline at one of its ends, possibly a read error. V gene TRBV3-1 combines with J gene TRBJ1-5; D uncertain. In germline, CDR1 is LGHDT, CDR2 YNNKEL (reference sequence). The CDR3 loop spans 15 amino acids. The CDR3 DNA is TGTGCCAGCTGCCAAGGTCGGTCAGTAAATCAGCCCCAGCATTTT. It is translated as CASCQGRSVNQPQHF.